The next 21 T cell receptor beta chains were all read from a single sample in a study of blood T cell repertoires in COVID-19. The assay was immunoSEQ multiplex PCR, and TCRdb's table has in-frame clones only and misses some. The sample consists of 200,000 to 250,000 clones, around 87% of them appearing once. Input material: peripheral blood. The receptors were sampled from a woman aged 30 to 39 who had recovered from COVID-19.

Within the sample, this clone is medium-sized. The chain links TRBV2 to TRBJ1-5; D not certain. V lost 3 bases and J 4 bases, leaving 10 bases between the germline ends. Germline CDR1 reads SNHLY; CDR2 reads FYNNEI. CDR3 length: 14 amino acids. In DNA, the CDR3 is TGTGCCAGCAGTGACAGTTTCTCAAATCAGCCCCAGCATTTT. This translates into CASSDSFSNQPQHF.

This rearrangement joins TRBV30 to TRBJ2-1; D is possibly TRBD2 (7 bases). The V end lost 5 bases, the J end lost 5 bases, and 19 bases lay between the germline ends. Germline CDR1 reads GTSNPN; CDR2 reads SVGIG (reference sequence). This CDR3 spans 15 amino acids. The DNA for the CDR3 is TGTGCCTGGTCCGTACGGGGGGCTTGGAACAATGAGCAGTTCTTC. Translating it yields CAWSVRGAWNNEQFF.

CDR3 coding DNA: TGTGCCAGTAGTATTGGGCAGACTGGAAACACCATATATTTT. Protein sequence: CASSIGQTGNTIYF. The chain recombines TRBV19 with TRBJ1-3, with D hard to call. The CDR3 consists of 14 residues. CDR1 is LNHDA and CDR2 is SQIVND in the germline V gene (reference sequence). V was trimmed by 3 bases and J by 2 bases, leaving 8 bases between them. Together with reference TRBV19 and TRBJ1-3, the CDR3 gives the full variable domain: DGGITQSPKYLFRKEGQNVTLSCEQNLNHDAMYWYRQDPGQGLRLIYYSQIVNDFQKGDIAEGYSVSREKKESFPLTVTSAQKNPTAFYLCASSIGQTGNTIYFGEGSWLTVV.

This chain links TRBV27 with TRBJ2-1; TRBD2 aligns across 8 bases. Trimming at V came to 3 bases and at J to 8 bases, leaving 9 bases not matched to a gene. The CDR3 is made up of 15 amino acids. Germline CDR1 and CDR2: MNHEY and SMNVEV (reference sequence). CDR3 coding DNA: TGTGCCAGCAGTTTCATTCCCGGGACTAGTGATGAGCAGTTCTTC. This sequence encodes CASSFIPGTSDEQFF.

The gene calls are TRBV5-1 and TRBJ2-2; D may be TRBD2 (5 bases). CDR1 is SGHRS and CDR2 is YFSETQ in the germline V gene. This CDR3 has 16 amino acids. V lost 0 bases, J lost 9 bases, and 18 bases lay in between. CDR3 amino acids: CASSLGYGVQHRELFF. CDR3 DNA sequence: TGCGCCAGCAGCTTGGGATACGGGGTCCAACACCGGGAGCTGTTTTTT.

This chain joins TRBV2 and TRBJ1-2, with 8 bases lining up with TRBD1. Trimming cost V 8 bases and J 9 bases; bases outside gene matches: 8. CDR3 size: 12 residues. From germline, CDR1 is SNHLY and CDR2 FYNNEI. The CDR3 here is CASPTGVDSYTF. DNA for the CDR3: TGTGCCAGCCCGACAGGGGTTGATAGCTACACCTTC.

This clone occurred once. V is TRBV15 and J is TRBJ2-3, with 14 bases fitting TRBD2. V lost 5 bases, J lost 7 bases, and 8 bases stayed unmatched. From germline, CDR1 is LNHNV and CDR2 YYDKDF (reference sequence). The CDR3 has 16 residues. The CDR3 region has the DNA TGTGCCACCAGCGACAGACTAGCGGGGGGGCGGTATACGCAGTATTTT. Amino acid sequence: CATSDRLAGGRYTQYF.

CDR3 region: CASSILTGELFF. CDR3 in DNA: TGTGCCAGTAGTATTTTAACCGGGGAGCTGTTTTTT. This rearrangement joins TRBV19 to TRBJ2-2; D gene ambiguous. Germline CDR1 is LNHDA and CDR2 is SQIVND (reference sequence). The CDR3 is made up of 12 amino acids. Trimming removed 3 bases from V and 5 bases from J, with 4 bases in between.

This chain joins TRBV6-1 and TRBJ2-7, with 8 bases identical to TRBD1. The CDR3 loop spans 17 amino acids. Unmatched junction bases numbered 15, after V lost 4 bases and J lost 4 bases. The germline V gene has CDR1 MNHNS and CDR2 SASEGT. The CDR3, as DNA: TGTGCCAGCAGTGCAACAGGGGGAGAGGGGATTACGTACGAGCAGTACTTC. This encodes CASSATGGEGITYEQYF.

V usage is TRBV6-6 and J usage is TRBJ1-3; no clear D. Per germline, CDR1 MNHNY and CDR2 SVGAGI (reference sequence). There are 16 residues in the CDR3. The V end was cut by 6 bases, the J end by 0 bases, with 15 bases between. The DNA of the CDR3 is TGTGCCAGCAGCCGGAGGGCGACACGCTCTGGAAACACCATATATTTT. Translating gives CASSRRATRSGNTIYF.

The chain couples TRBV5-1 to TRBJ1-1; D is undetermined. The V end was cut by 3 bases, the J end by 4 bases, with 16 bases between. Germline CDR1 SGHRS, CDR2 YFSETQ. The CDR3 has 15 residues. The CDR3 sequence is CASSWEPGRSTEAFF. For the CDR3, the DNA is TGCGCCAGCAGCTGGGAGCCAGGCCGGAGCACTGAAGCTTTCTTT.

The chain couples TRBV20-1 to TRBJ2-3; D is possibly TRBD2 (8 bases). The germline V and J ends were trimmed by 3 bases and 4 bases, with 26 bases remaining between them. Looked up from germline, CDR1 is DFQATT and CDR2 is SNEGSKA (reference sequence). The length of the CDR3 is 18 residues. The DNA for the CDR3 is TGCAGTGCTAGTCCCAGCGGGGGAGCAGGGGGGGCACCAGATACGCAGTATTTT. Translating it yields CSASPSGGAGGAPDTQYF.

V and J are TRBV30 and TRBJ1-2, with D possibly matching TRBD1 (5 bases). This CDR3 comprises 12 residues. Germline CDR1 is GTSNPN and CDR2 is SVGIG (reference sequence). This CDR3 reads CASGGANYGYTF. For the CDR3, the DNA is TGTGCTTCTGGAGGGGCAAACTATGGCTACACCTTC.

The chain uses TRBV30 and TRBJ1-2; D gene ambiguous. This CDR3 contains 13 residues. Germline V CDR1 and CDR2: GTSNPN, SVGIG (reference sequence). The V gene lost 8 bases and the J gene lost 6 bases, with 19 bases spanning the gap. CDR3 in amino acids: CATGPRAVHGYTF. The CDR3 DNA sequence: TGTGCCACCGGACCGAGGGCGGTTCATGGCTACACCTTC.

CDR3 bases: TGTGCCAGCAGCTTGGATCAGCGTGGCTACACCTTC. It codes for CASSLDQRGYTF. V gene TRBV5-4 combines with J gene TRBJ1-2; D remains ambiguous. Trimming cost V 0 bases and J 7 bases, with 7 bases left between them. This CDR3 is built from 12 residues. CDR1 and CDR2 from the germline V gene are SGHNT and YYREEE (reference sequence).

The chain combines TRBV5-6 with TRBJ2-7, with D unclear. The germline CDR1 and CDR2 sequences are SGHDT and YYEEEE. The CDR3 has 12 amino acids. V was clipped by 3 bases and J by 6 bases, with 10 bases between them. CDR3 amino acids: CASSSTDPEQYF. The DNA for the CDR3 is TGTGCCAGCAGCTCTACAGACCCCGAGCAGTACTTC.

This clone was counted a few times. This chain joins TRBV3-1 (or the pseudogene TRBV3-2) and TRBJ2-5; 8 nucleotides align to TRBD1. Germline V gene lookup returns CDR1 LGHDT and CDR2 YNNKEL (reference sequence). This CDR3 comprises 14 residues. V gave up 6 bases and J gave up 5 bases; unmatched junction bases: 8. This CDR3 reads CASSSDRGGETQYF. The CDR3 coding sequence is TGTGCCAGCAGTTCAGACAGGGGTGGGGAGACCCAGTACTTC.

This clone was detected only once. This rearrangement joins TRBV11-2 to TRBJ2-7, with TRBD1 matching over 7 bases. Germline V gene data show CDR1 as SGHAT and CDR2 as FQNNGV. The CDR3 is 14 amino acids. With V trimmed by 5 bases and J by 7 bases, 11 bases remained unmatched. The chain's CDR3 is CASSGTTGEWEQYF. The CDR3 DNA reads as TGTGCCAGCAGCGGCACCACAGGGGAGTGGGAGCAGTACTTC.

This rearrangement joins TRBV4-1 to TRBJ2-3; 10 bases are shared with TRBD1. This CDR3 spans 16 amino acids. Germline V gene lookup returns CDR1 MGHRA and CDR2 YSYEKL. The ends lost 2 bases at V and 8 bases at J; junction bases unmatched: 10. The CDR3 region has the DNA TGCGCCAGCAGCCAAAGGACAGGGGGAGATGGGGGTACGCAGTATTTT. It yields the protein CASSQRTGGDGGTQYF.

This chain joins TRBV10-2 and TRBJ2-5; D possibly corresponds to TRBD2 (5 bases). Germline V gives CDR1 WSHSY, CDR2 SAAADI. Deletions cut 7 bases from V and 1 base from J, with 10 bases between. CDR3 length: 13 residues. CDR3 region: CASIPDSQETQYF. In DNA form, the CDR3 reads TGCGCCAGCATTCCGGACTCCCAAGAGACCCAGTACTTC.

For the CDR3, the DNA is TGTGCCATCAGTGTGGCCCCTAGTACCGGGGAGCTGTTTTTT. The encoded protein is CAISVAPSTGELFF. The rearrangement uses TRBV10-3 and TRBJ2-2; D uncertain. The CDR3 totals 14 residues. Germline lookup yields CDR1 ENHRY and CDR2 SYGVKD. Trimming stripped 4 bases from V and 5 bases from J, with 11 bases between.